This T cell receptor beta chain was sequenced in a study of blood T cell repertoires in COVID-19 (dated by TCRdb to the early 2020s). Describing the broader study: Samples covering the acute and convalescent phases of COVID-19 were provided by collaborators in the United States, Italy and Spain. The repertoires were released in a freely available public database meant as a resource for research on the immune response to SARS-CoV-2. Deeply sampled blood TCRbeta repertoires from subjects exposed to, actively infected with, or recovered from COVID-19 were included in the dataset. Samples came from the ongoing ImmuneRACE study (first 160 participants) plus 1,254 subjects from 6 global collaborators. HLA class I and class II types, where available, came from metadata supplied by the sample provider rather than from assay-based typing. A de-identified subject ID, COVID-19 status, age in years and sex were almost always included in the sample metadata. The material from the prospective study consisted of cDNA or gDNA derived from T cells, B-cell-depleted T cells, or PBMCs.

TCRbeta CDR3 regions were amplified from genomic DNA using the immunoSEQ Assay, a bias-controlled multiplex PCR. For the original study's pipeline: The number of nucleated cells in each sample was estimated from the amplification of reference gene primers within the assay. To quantify the absolute abundance of each unique TCRbeta CDR3 rearrangement, sequence reads were collapsed and filtered. For each sample, productive Simpson clonality was calculated as the square root of Simpson's diversity index over productive rearrangements. TCRdb retrieved this table from immuneACCESS and kept in-frame rearrangements only. Not all clones are present; in checked studies, unresolved V genes account for under half, and no reason is known for the remainder. The V and J calls and clone size were taken over from that table, and D and trimming were inferred from the DNA. This sample is represented by 200,000 or so clones; around 81% of them were singletons. The ten largest account for 6% to 7.5% of the sample.

Results the study describes overall, beyond this receptor: How much clinical and demographic metadata was included differed by source and by participant, and the metadata was provided uncurated.

Reading from cysteine to phenylalanine, the CDR3 counts 12 amino acids. Here the CDR3 DNA is all that survives: 36 bases in frame from base 1. CDR1 and CDR2, per the germline V gene, are SGDLS and YYNGEE. The germline V and J ends show losses of 0 bases and 11 bases respectively, and no gene match explains 3 bases of the junction. In its sample, this clone was seen once. It has no known antigen specificity. Base qualities are missing; no much larger clone stands one base away. Participants in the prospective study were aged roughly 18 to 100 years, lived in 20 to 30 United States geographic areas, and enrolled through a virtual design. In the prospective study, cohorts were assigned on the basis of participant-reported clinical history obtained from a screening survey and a study questionnaire. In the prospective study, whole blood, serum and a nasopharyngeal or oropharyngeal swab were collected from each participant by mobile phlebotomists. Over a roughly two-month period, participants in the prospective study had the option of providing additional blood draws and questionnaires. Prospective study blood samples were shipped either frozen or at room temperature before DNA extraction.

The sequence links TRBV9 to TRBJ2-3; TRBD1 matches 7 bases in the middle. Sequencing input: PBMCs or T cells enriched from blood (not recorded which). The clonotype was recovered from a woman between 35 and 50 years old with acute COVID-19. The base sequence is TGTGCCAGCAGCGTAGAGGCAGGGGGGCAGTATTTT. Its amino acids are CASSVEAGGQYF.